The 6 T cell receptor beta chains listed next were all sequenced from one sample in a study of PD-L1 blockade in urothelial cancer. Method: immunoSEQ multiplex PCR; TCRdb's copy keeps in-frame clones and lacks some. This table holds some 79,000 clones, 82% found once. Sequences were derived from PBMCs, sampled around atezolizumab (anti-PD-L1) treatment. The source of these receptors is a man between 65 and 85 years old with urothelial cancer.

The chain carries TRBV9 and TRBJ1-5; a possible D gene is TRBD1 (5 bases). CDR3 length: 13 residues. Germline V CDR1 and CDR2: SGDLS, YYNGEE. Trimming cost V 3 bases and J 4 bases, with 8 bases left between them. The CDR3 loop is CASSGRDNQPQHF. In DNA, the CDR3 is TGTGCCAGCAGCGGCAGGGATAATCAGCCCCAGCATTTT.

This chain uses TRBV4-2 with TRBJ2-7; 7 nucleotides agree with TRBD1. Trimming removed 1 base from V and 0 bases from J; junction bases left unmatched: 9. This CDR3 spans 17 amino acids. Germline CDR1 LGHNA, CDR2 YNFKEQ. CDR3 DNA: TGTGCCAGCAGCCAAGCACTATCGGGACAGACCTCCTACGAGCAGTACTTC. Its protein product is CASSQALSGQTSYEQYF.

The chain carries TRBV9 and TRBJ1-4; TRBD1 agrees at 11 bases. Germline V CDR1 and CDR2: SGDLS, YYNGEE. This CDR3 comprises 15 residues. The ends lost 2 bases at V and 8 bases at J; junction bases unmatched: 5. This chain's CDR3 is CASSVTGTGGEKLFF. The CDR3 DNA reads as TGTGCCAGCAGCGTGACCGGGACAGGGGGAGAAAAACTGTTTTTT. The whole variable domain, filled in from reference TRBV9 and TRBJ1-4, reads DSGVTQTPKHLITATGQRVTLRCSPRSGDLSVYWYQQSLDQGLQFLIQYYNGEERAKGNILERFSAQQFPDLHSELNLSSLELGDSALYFCASSVTGTGGEKLFFGSGTQLSVL.

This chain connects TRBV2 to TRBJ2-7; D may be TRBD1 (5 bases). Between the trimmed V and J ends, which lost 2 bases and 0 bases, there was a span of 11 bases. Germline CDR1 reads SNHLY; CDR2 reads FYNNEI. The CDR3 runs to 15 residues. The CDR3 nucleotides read TGTGCCAGCAGTGAAAACGCAGGGATCTCCTACGAGCAGTACTTC. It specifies CASSENAGISYEQYF.

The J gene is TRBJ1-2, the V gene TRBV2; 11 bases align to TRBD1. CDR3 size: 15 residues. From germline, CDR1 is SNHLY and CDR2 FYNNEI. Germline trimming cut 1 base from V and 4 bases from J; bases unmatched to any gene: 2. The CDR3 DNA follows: TGTGCCAGCAGTGAAGGGGGACAGGGGGGCTATGGCTACACCTTC. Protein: CASSEGGQGGYGYTF.

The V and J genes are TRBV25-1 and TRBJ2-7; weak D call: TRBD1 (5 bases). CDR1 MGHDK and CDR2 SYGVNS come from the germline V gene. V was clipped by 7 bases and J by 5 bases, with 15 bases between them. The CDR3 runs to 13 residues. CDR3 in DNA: TGTGCCAGCACCCCAGGGTGGGGCAACGAGCAGTACTTC. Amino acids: CASTPGWGNEQYF.